This T cell receptor beta chain was sequenced during a study of a mutant IDH1 vaccine in newly diagnosed glioma. Study-wide context: Visit V13 took place at week 47, and visit V12 happened at week 35.

Worth noting for this clone: What it recognizes is unknown.

The protocol was immunoSEQ multiplex PCR, while the TCRdb copy is restricted to in-frame clones and leaves out a portion. The sample has around 50,000 clones; 65% are singletons. The CDR3 covers 15 residues. Germline V gene data show CDR1 as SNHLY and CDR2 as FYNNEI. V lost 2 bases and J 7 bases, leaving 12 bases between the germline ends. Time point: week 47, end of study. Every vaccine dose comprised 300 ug of mutant IDH1 20-mer peptide plus topical imiquimod. The chain couples TRBV2 to TRBJ1-6; weak D call: TRBD1 (5 bases). The sequence was obtained from a man aged 40-50 years with glioma. Some clones in this sample may be carry-over from other donors' samples. Sample: peripheral blood mononuclear cells (PBMCs), taken from a glioma patient whose treatment included an IDH1 peptide vaccine. DNA for the CDR3: TGTGCCAGCAGTGAACGCACAGGCGGGAATTCACCCCTCCACTTT. Translated: CASSERTGGNSPLHF.